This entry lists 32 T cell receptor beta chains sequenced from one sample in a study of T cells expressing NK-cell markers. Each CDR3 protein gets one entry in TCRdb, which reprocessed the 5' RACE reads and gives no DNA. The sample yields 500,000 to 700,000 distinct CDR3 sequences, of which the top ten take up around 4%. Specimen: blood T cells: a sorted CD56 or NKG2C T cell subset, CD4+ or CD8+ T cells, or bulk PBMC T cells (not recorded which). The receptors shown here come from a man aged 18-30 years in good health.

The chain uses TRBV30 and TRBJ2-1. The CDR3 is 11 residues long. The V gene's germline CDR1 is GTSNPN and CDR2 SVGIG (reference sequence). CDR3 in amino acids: CAWRNGHEQFF.

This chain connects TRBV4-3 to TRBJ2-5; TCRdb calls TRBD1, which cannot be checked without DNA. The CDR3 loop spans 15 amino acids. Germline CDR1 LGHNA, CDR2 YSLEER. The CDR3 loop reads CASSQDRGNGETQYF.

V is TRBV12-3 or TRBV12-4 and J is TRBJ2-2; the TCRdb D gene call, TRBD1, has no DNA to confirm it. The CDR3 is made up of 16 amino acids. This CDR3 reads CASSFRGHSITGELFF.

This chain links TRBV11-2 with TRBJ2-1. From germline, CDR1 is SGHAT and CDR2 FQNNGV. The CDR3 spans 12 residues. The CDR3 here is CASSLAFGEQFF.

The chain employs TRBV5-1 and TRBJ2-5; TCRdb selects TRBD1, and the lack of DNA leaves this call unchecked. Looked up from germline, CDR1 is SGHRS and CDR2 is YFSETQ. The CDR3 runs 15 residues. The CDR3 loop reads CASSPGRGPEETQYF.

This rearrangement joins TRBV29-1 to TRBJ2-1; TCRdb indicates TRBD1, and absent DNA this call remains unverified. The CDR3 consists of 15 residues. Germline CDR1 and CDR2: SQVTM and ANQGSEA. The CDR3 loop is CSVEAIRGAYNEQFF.

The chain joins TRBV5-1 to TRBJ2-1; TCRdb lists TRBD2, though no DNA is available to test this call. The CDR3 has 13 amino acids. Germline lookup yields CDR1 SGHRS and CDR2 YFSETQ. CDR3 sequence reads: CASQTSGYNEQFF.

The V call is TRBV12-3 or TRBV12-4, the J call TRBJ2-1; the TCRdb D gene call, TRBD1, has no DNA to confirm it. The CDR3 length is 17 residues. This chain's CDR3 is CASSSAPAGHISNEQFF.

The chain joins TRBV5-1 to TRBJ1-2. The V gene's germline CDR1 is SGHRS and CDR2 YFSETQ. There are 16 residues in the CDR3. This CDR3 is CASSLDRPIGDYGYTF.

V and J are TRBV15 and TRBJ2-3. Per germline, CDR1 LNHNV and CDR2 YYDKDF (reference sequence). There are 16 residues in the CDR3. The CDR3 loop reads CATSREYSTATDTQYF. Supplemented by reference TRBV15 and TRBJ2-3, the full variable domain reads DAMVIQNPRYQVTQFGKPVTLSCSQTLNHNVMYWYQQKSSQAPKLLFHYYDKDFNNEADTPDNFQSRRPNTSFCFLDIRSPGLGDTAMYLCATSREYSTATDTQYFGPGTRLTVL.

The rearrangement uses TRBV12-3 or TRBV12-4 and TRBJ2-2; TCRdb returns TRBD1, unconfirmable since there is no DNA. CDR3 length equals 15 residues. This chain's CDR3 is CASSFEGSGTGELFF.

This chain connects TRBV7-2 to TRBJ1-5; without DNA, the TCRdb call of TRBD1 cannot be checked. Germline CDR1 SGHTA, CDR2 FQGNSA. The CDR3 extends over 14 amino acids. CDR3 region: CASSPDRVHQPQHF.

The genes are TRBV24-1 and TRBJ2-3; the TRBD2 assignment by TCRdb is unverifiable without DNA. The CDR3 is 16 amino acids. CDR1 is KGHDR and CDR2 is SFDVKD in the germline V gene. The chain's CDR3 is CATSDFGARLGDTQYF.

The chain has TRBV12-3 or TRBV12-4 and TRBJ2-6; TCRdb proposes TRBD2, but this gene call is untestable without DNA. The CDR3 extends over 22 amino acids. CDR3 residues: CASSLRASGTSGLSSGANVLTF.

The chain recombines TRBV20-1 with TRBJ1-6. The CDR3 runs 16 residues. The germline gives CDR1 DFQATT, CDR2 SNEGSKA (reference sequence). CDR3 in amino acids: CSARDHGSSYNSPLHF.

This CDR3 reads CATSEWSNEQFF. The V call is TRBV24-1, the J call TRBJ2-1. Germline CDR1 KGHDR, CDR2 SFDVKD. The CDR3 contains 12 residues.

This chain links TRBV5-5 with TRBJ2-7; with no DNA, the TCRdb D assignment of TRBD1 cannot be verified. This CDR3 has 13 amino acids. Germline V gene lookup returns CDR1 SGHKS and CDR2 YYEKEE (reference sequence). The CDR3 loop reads CASSSDALYEQYF. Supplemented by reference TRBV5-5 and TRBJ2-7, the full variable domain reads DAGVTQSPTHLIKTRGQQVTLRCSPISGHKSVSWYQQVLGQGPQFIFQYYEKEERGRGNFPDRFSARQFPNYSSELNVNALLLGDSALYLCASSSDALYEQYFGPGTRLTVT.

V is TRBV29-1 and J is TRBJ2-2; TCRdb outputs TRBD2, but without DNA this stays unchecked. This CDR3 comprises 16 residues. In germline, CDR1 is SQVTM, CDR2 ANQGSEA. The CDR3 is CSVWIAGGPRTGELFF.

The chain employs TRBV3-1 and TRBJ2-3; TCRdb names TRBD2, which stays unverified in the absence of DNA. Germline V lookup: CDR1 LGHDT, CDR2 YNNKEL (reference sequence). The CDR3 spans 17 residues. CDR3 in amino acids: CASSQDISGRAPRTQYF.

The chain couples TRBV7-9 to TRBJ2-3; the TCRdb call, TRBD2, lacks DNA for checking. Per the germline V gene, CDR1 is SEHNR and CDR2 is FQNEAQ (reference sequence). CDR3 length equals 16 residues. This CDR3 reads CASRGTGDSRGNTQYF.

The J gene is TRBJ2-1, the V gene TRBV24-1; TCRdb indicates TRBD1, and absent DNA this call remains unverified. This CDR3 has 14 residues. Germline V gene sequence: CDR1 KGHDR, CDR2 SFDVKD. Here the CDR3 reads CATSDGTENNEQFF.

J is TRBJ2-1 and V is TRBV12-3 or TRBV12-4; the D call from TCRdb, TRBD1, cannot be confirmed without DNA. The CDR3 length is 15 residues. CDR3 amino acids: CASARGAGAFNEQFF.

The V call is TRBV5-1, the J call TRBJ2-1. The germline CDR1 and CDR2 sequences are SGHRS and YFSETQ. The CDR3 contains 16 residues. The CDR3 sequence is CASSLSYGRAYNEQFF.

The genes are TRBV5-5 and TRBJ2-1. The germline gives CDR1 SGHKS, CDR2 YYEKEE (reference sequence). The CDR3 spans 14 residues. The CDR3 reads CASSLESSYNEQFF.

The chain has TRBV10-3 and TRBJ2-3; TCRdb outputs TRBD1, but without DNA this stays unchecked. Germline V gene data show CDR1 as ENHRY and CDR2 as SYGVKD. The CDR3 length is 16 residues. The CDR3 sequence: CAISEIRDRGPDTQYF.

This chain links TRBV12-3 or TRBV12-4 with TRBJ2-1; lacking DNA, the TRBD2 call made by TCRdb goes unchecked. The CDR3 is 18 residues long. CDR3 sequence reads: CASSPAGLALPLYNEQFF.

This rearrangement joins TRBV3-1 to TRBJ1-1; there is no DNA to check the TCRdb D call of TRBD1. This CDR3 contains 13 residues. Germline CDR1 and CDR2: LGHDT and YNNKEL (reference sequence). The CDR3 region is CASSQLQGMGAFF.

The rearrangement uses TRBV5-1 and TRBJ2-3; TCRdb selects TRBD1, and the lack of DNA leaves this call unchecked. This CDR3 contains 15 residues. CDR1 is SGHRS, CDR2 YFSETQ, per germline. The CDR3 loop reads CASSFGTIPTDTQYF.

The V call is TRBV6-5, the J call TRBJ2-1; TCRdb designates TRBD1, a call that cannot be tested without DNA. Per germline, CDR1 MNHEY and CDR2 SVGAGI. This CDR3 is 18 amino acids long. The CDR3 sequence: CASSYLRGQGSSYNEQFF.

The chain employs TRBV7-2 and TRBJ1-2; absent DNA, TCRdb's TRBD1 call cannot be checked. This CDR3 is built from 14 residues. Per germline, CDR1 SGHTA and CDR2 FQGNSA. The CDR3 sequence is CASSTMTGGDGYTF.

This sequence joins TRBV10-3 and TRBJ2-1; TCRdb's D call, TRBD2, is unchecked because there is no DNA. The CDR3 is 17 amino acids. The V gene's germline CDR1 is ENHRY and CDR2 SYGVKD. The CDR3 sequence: CAIRGGLAGEVTNEQFF.

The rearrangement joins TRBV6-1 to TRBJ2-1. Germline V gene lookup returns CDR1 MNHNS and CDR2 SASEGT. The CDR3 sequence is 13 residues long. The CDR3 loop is CASSDPTSNEQFF.